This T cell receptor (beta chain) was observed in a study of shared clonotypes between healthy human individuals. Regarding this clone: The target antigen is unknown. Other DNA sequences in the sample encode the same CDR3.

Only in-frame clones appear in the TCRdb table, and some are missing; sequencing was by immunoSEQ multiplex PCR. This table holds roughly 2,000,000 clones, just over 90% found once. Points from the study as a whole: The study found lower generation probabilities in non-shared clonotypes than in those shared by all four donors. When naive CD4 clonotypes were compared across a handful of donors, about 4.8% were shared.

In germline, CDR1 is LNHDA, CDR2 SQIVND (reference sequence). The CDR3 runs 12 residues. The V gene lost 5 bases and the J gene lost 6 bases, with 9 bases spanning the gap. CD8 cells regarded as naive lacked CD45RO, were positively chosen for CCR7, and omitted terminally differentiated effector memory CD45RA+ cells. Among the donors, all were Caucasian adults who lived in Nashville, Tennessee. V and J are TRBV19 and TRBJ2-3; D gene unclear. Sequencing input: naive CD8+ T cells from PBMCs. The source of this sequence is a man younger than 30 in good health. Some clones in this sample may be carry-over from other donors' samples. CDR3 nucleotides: TGTGCCAGTAGTCCGAGTACGGATACGCAGTATTTT. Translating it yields CASSPSTDTQYF.